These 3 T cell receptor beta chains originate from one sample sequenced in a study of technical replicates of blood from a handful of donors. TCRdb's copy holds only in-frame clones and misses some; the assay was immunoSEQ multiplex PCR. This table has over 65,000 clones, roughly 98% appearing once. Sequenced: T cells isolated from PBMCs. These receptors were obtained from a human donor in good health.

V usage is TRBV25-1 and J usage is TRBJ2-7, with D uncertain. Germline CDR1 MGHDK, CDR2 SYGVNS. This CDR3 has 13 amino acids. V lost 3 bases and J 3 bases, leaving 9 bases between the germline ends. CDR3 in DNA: TGTGCCAGCAGTGATTCTCCCCTCTACGAGCAGTACTTC. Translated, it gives CASSDSPLYEQYF.

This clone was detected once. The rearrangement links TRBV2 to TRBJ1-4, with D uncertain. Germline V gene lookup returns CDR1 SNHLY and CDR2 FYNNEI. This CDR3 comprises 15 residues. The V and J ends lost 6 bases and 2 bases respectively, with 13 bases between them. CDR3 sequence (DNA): TGTGCCAGCAGGGAACTCGGTTCTACTAATGAAAAACTGTTTTTT. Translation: CASRELGSTNEKLFF.

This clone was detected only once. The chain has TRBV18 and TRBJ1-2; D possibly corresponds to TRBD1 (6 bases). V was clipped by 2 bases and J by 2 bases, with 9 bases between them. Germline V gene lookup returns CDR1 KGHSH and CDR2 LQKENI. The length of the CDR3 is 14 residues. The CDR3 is CASSPGQKNYGYTF. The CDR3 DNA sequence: TGTGCCAGCTCACCAGGACAGAAGAACTATGGCTACACCTTC.